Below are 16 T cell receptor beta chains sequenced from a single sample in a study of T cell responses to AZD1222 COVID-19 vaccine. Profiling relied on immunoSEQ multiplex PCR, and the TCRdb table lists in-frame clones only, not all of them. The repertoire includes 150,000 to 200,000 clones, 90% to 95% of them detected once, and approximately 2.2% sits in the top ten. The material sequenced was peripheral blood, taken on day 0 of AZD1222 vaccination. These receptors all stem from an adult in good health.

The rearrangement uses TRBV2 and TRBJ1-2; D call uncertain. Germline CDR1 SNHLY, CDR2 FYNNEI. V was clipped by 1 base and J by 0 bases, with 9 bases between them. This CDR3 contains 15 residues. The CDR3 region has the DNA TGTGCCAGCAGTGAAGGGCGTAGAGCTAACTATGGCTACACCTTC. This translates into CASSEGRRANYGYTF.

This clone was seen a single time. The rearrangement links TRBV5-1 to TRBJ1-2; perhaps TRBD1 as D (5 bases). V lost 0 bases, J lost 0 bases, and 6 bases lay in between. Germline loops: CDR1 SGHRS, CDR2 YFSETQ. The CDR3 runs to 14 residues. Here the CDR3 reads CASSLEQANYGYTF. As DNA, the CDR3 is TGCGCCAGCAGCTTGGAACAGGCTAACTATGGCTACACCTTC.

The CDR3 DNA follows: TGCAGCGTTAGGACCCCGATTAGCACAGATACGCAGTATTTT. Its translation is CSVRTPISTDTQYF. The V gene is TRBV29-1, the J gene TRBJ2-3; D uncertain. V was trimmed by 5 bases and J by 0 bases, leaving 12 bases between them. This CDR3 is built from 14 residues. The germline CDR1 and CDR2 sequences are SQVTM and ANQGSEA.

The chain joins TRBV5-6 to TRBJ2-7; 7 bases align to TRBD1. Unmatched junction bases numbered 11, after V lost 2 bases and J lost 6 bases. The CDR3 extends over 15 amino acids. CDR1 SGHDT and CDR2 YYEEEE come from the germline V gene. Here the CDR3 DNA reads TGTGCCAGCAGCTTTCTATGGACGACAGGGAGCGAGCAGTACTTC. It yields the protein CASSFLWTTGSEQYF.

CDR3 sequence reads: CASSYGGGPETQYF. The DNA of the CDR3 is TGTGCCAGCAGTTATGGCGGGGGCCCGGAGACCCAGTACTTC. The chain is built from TRBV6-5 and TRBJ2-5; tentative D call: TRBD2 (7 bases). Germline assignment: CDR1 MNHEY and CDR2 SVGAGI. Trimming removed 3 bases from V and 5 bases from J, with 13 bases in between. The CDR3 spans 14 residues.

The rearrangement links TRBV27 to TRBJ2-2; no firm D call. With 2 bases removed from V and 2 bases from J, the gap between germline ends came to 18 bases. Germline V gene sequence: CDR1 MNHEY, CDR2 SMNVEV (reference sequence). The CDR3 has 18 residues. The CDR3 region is CASSLRPGSRLNTGELFF. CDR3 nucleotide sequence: TGTGCCAGCAGTTTACGTCCAGGAAGCCGGTTAAACACCGGGGAGCTGTTTTTT.

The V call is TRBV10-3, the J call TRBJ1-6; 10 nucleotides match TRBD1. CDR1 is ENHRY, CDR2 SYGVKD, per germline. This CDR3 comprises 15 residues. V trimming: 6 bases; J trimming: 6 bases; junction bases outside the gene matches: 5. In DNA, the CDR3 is TGTGCCATCAGAGGGACAGGGGTACCTAATTCACCCCTCCACTTT. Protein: CAIRGTGVPNSPLHF.

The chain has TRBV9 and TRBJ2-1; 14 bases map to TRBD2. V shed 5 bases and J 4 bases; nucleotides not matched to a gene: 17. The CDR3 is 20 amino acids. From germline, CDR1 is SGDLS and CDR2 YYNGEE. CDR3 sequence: CASSRPGLAGVGARYNEQFF. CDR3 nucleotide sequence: TGTGCCAGCAGTAGACCGGGACTAGCGGGAGTAGGGGCCCGATACAATGAGCAGTTCTTC.

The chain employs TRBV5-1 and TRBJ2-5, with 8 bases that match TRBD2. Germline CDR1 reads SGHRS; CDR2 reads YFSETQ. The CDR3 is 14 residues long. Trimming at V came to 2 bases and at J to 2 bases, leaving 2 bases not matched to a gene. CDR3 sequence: CASSFGGEQETQYF. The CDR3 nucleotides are TGCGCCAGCAGCTTCGGGGGGGAACAAGAGACCCAGTACTTC.

The CDR3: CASSQSSGTNTGELFF. Written as DNA, the CDR3 is TGTGCCAGCAGCCAGAGTTCAGGGACGAACACCGGGGAGCTGTTTTTT. The chain has TRBV14 and TRBJ2-2; maybe TRBD1 (5 bases). V lost 3 bases and J lost 0, with 11 bases in between. The CDR3 totals 16 residues. Germline V gives CDR1 SGHDN, CDR2 FVKESK.

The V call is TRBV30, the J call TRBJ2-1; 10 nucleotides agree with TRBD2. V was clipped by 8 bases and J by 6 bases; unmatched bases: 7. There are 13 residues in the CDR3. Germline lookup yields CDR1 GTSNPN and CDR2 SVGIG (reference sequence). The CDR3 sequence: CATTSGTFNEQFF. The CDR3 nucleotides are TGTGCCACAACTAGCGGGACGTTCAATGAGCAGTTCTTC.

CDR3 protein: CASSFTGYNEQFF. Written as DNA, the CDR3 is TGTGCCAGCAGTTTCACAGGCTACAATGAGCAGTTCTTC. This rearrangement joins TRBV27 to TRBJ2-1; a possible D gene is TRBD1 (5 bases). The CDR3 is 13 amino acids. The V gene lost 3 bases and the J gene lost 3 bases, with 6 bases spanning the gap. The V gene's germline CDR1 is MNHEY and CDR2 SMNVEV (reference sequence).

The chain's CDR3 is CASSLAAVGLPEQYF. The CDR3 DNA reads as TGTGCCAGCAGTTTAGCGGCAGTGGGCCTGCCCGAGCAGTACTTC. The V and J genes are TRBV27 and TRBJ2-7; the D is unclear. Germline CDR1 and CDR2: MNHEY and SMNVEV (reference sequence). The CDR3 is 15 amino acids. The V end lost 2 bases, the J end lost 6 bases, and 17 bases lay between the germline ends.

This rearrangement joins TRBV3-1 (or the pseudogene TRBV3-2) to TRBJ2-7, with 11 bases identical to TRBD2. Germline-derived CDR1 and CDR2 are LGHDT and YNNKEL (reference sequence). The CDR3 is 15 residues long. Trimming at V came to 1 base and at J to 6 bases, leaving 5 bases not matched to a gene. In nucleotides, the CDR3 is TGTGCCAGCAGCCAAGTCCTAGCGGGAGGTGCCGAGCAGTACTTC. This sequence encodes CASSQVLAGGAEQYF.

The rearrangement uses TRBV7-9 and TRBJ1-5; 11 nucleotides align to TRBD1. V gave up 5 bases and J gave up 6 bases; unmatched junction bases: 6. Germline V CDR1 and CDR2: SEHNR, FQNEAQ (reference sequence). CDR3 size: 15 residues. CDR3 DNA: TGTGCCAGCAGCCCCGGACAGGGGGCTGCTCAGCCCCAGCATTTT. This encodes CASSPGQGAAQPQHF. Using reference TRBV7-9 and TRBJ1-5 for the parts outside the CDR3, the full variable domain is DTGVSQNPRHKITKRGQNVTFRCDPISEHNRLYWYRQTLGQGPEFLTYFQNEAQLEKSRLLSDRFSAERPKGSFSTLEIQRTEQGDSAMYLCASSPGQGAAQPQHFGDGTRLSIL.

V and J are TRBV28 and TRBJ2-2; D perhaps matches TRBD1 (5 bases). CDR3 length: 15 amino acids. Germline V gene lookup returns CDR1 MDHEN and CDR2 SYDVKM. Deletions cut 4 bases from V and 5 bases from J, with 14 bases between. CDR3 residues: CASSSTGVWTGELFF. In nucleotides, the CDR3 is TGTGCCAGCAGTTCAACAGGAGTATGGACCGGGGAGCTGTTTTTT.